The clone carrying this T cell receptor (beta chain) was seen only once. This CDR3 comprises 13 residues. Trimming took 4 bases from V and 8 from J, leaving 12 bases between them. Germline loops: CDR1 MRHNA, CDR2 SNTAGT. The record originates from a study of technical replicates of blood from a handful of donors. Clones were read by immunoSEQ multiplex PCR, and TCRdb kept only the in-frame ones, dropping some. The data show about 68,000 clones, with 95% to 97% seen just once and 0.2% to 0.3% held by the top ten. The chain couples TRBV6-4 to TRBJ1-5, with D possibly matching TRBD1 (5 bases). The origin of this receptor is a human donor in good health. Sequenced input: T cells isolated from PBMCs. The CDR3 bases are TGTGCCAGCAGTGCCTGGGCAGGGAAGCCCCAGCATTTT. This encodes CASSAWAGKPQHF.